This T cell receptor beta chain was found in a study of blood T cell repertoires in COVID-19. Germline CDR1 and CDR2: DFQATT and SNEGSKA (reference sequence). The junction had 4 bases not matched to a gene; V was cut back by 3 bases and J by 0 bases. This CDR3 is 15 amino acids long. Sequencing used immunoSEQ multiplex PCR; TCRdb keeps in-frame clones, though not all of them. This table has about 310,000 clones, roughly 89% appearing once. The chain combines TRBV20-1 with TRBJ1-4; 7 bases align to TRBD1. This TCR derives from a woman aged 40 to 50 with COVID-19, enrolled during active disease. The sample was peripheral blood. DNA for the CDR3: TGCAGTGCTAGTGGGGACAGCGCAACTAATGAAAAACTGTTTTTT. Amino acid sequence: CSASGDSATNEKLFF.